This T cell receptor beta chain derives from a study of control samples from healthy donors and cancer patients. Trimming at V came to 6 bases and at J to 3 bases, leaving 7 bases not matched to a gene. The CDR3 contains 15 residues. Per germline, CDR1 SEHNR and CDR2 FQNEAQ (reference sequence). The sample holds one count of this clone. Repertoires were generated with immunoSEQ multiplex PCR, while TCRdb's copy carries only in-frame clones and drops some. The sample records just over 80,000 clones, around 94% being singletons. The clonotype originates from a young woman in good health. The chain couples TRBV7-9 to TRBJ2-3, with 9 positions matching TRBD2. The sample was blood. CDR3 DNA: TGTGCCAGCAGTTGGGGGCGGGGGGGTACAGATACGCAGTATTTT. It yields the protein CASSWGRGGTDTQYF.